The 21 T cell receptor beta chains below come from one sample, sequenced in a study of T cells after yellow fever vaccination. TCRdb analysed the 5' RACE reads with MiXCR anew, one entry per CDR3 protein. The profile shows about 330,000 distinct CDR3 sequences, roughly 7.5% of them singletons. The sample here was PBMCs, taken roughly seven weeks after the first yellow fever vaccination. All receptors come from a man aged 18-30 years who received the YFV17D yellow fever vaccine.

This chain joins TRBV19 and TRBJ1-1, with D possibly being TRBD1 (5 bases). CDR1 is LNHDA, CDR2 SQIVND, per germline (reference sequence). V was clipped by 4 bases and J by 0 bases, with 12 bases between them. This CDR3 region has 15 residues. CDR3 residues: CASSTAGLMNTEAFF. CDR3 nucleotide sequence: TGTGCCAGTAGTACGGCAGGGCTCATGAACACTGAAGCTTTCTTT.

This clonotype was observed a few times. This chain uses TRBV6-6 with TRBJ1-5; no definite D call. CDR3 length: 13 residues. V dropped 9 bases and J dropped 4 bases, with 13 bases sitting between them. CDR1 is MNHNY, CDR2 SVGAGI, per germline (reference sequence). The CDR3 reads CASTRSPNQPQHF. CDR3 nucleotide sequence: TGTGCCAGTACCAGGAGCCCTAATCAGCCCCAGCATTTT.

This clonotype appeared a few times. V usage is TRBV3-1 and J usage is TRBJ2-1, with TRBD2 matching over 7 bases. From germline, CDR1 is LGHDT and CDR2 YNNKEL (reference sequence). This CDR3 has 16 residues. The J segment lost 7 bases and the V segment lost 3 bases, leaving 12 bases of the junction unmatched. CDR3 nucleotides: TGTGCCAGCAGCCAGGGGGACCGGGGGGTCTGGAATGAGCAGTTCTTC. Translation: CASSQGDRGVWNEQFF.

This clonotype came up many times. The CDR3 spells CASSFPGKETQYF. CDR3 in DNA: TGTGCCAGCAGCTTCCCCGGAAAAGAGACCCAGTACTTC. The chain uses TRBV5-5 and TRBJ2-5; D not resolved. CDR3 length: 13 residues. The V end lost 2 bases, the J end lost 3 bases, and 8 bases lay between the germline ends. CDR1 is SGHKS and CDR2 is YYEKEE in the germline V gene (reference sequence).

This clonotype came up a few times. The chain couples TRBV6-1 to TRBJ1-5; a weak D match, TRBD1 (6 bases). CDR1 is MNHNS and CDR2 is SASEGT in the germline V gene. The germline V and J ends were trimmed by 9 bases and 6 bases, with 15 bases remaining between them. This CDR3 has 13 amino acids. The CDR3 protein is CASRGGAGQPQHF. The CDR3 DNA sequence: TGTGCCAGTAGGGGGGGGGCAGGTCAGCCCCAGCATTTT.

The chain joins TRBV6-2 or TRBV6-3 to TRBJ1-2; D gene ambiguous. Trimming removed 2 bases at V and 7 bases at J, with 14 bases between. Per the germline V gene, CDR1 is MNHEY and CDR2 is SVGEGT. The CDR3 length is 14 residues. The CDR3 DNA sequence: TGTGCCAGCAGTTACAGTAGGACCGTCTTTGGCTACACCTTC. Its protein is CASSYSRTVFGYTF.

The J gene is TRBJ1-5, the V gene TRBV7-2; a possible D gene is TRBD1 (5 bases). The CDR3 covers 14 residues. Germline assignment: CDR1 SGHTA and CDR2 FQGNSA. Between the trimmed V and J ends, which lost 5 bases and 1 base, there was a span of 9 bases. As DNA, the CDR3 is TGTGCCAGCAGCCCGGGACGGAGCAATCAGCCCCAGCATTTT. It encodes CASSPGRSNQPQHF. Full variable domain (rest looked up from reference TRBV7-2 and TRBJ1-5): GAGVSQSPSNKVTEKGKDVELRCDPISGHTALYWYRQSLGQGLEFLIYFQGNSAPDKSGLPSDRFSAERTGGSVSTLTIQRTQQEDSAVYLCASSPGRSNQPQHFGDGTRLSIL.

V gene TRBV6-1 combines with J gene TRBJ1-5; 8 bases are shared with TRBD1. The CDR3 has 16 residues. Trimming took 4 bases from V and 11 from J; bases not matched to a gene: 16. Per germline, CDR1 MNHNS and CDR2 SASEGT. The CDR3 loop reads CASSVQAQGALGTQHF. CDR3 bases: TGTGCCAGCAGTGTTCAGGCTCAGGGGGCACTCGGGACCCAGCATTTT.

There are many counts of this clonotype. The genes are TRBV18 and TRBJ2-1; the match to TRBD2 covers 10 bases. This CDR3 spans 16 amino acids. CDR1 KGHSH and CDR2 LQKENI come from the germline V gene. After removal of 2 bases from V and 5 bases from J, the junction contained 6 bases not matched to a gene. The CDR3: CASSPELLAGNNEQFF. For the CDR3, the DNA is TGTGCCAGCTCACCAGAGCTACTAGCGGGGAACAATGAGCAGTTCTTC.

In this sample, this clonotype turned up a few times. The chain uses TRBV12-3 or TRBV12-4 and TRBJ2-2; D not certain. The CDR3 has 16 residues. With 6 bases removed from V and 6 bases from J, the gap between germline ends came to 20 bases. CDR3 region: CASSLRLAELAGELFF. CDR3 DNA: TGTGCCAGCAGCCTTAGATTGGCAGAGCTTGCCGGGGAGCTGTTTTTT.

This clonotype was seen a few times. V gene TRBV5-4 combines with J gene TRBJ2-4, with D possibly being TRBD1 or TRBD2 (6 bases each). The CDR3 runs to 15 residues. V lost 0 bases and J lost 5, with 12 bases in between. CDR1 is SGHNT, CDR2 YYREEE, per germline (reference sequence). The CDR3 region has the DNA TGTGCCAGCAGCTTGGCCCGGGGGCTGCAAAACATTCAGTACTTC. Its protein product is CASSLARGLQNIQYF.

This clonotype was counted ten times or more. This sequence joins TRBV5-1 and TRBJ1-5, with 10 bases identical to TRBD1. Germline CDR1 and CDR2: SGHRS and YFSETQ. With V trimmed by 4 bases and J by 6 bases, 4 bases remained unmatched. CDR3 size: 14 residues. The CDR3 coding sequence is TGCGCCAGCAGCCCGACAGGGGGCATTCAGCCCCAGCATTTT. Protein: CASSPTGGIQPQHF.

This clonotype was seen repeatedly, ten times or more. The V and J genes are TRBV5-1 and TRBJ1-1; the D gene is possibly TRBD1 (6 bases). The ends were cut back, 4 bases at V and 0 bases at J, with 10 bases in the middle. Germline V lookup: CDR1 SGHRS, CDR2 YFSETQ. The CDR3 spans 14 residues. The CDR3 is CASSRQAMNTEAFF. The CDR3 DNA reads as TGCGCCAGCAGCCGACAGGCCATGAACACTGAAGCTTTCTTT.

The table lists this clonotype with many counts. The chain is built from TRBV6-5 and TRBJ2-5, with a weak D call TRBD1 (5 bases). Trimming stripped 0 bases from V and 1 base from J, with 9 bases between. Looked up from germline, CDR1 is MNHEY and CDR2 is SVGAGI. The CDR3 runs to 15 residues. The CDR3 is CASSYSGRAQETQYF. CDR3 DNA sequence: TGTGCCAGCAGTTACTCTGGCAGGGCCCAAGAGACCCAGTACTTC.

At least ten counts were recorded for this clonotype. The chain carries TRBV21-1 and TRBJ1-1; the DNA was not used to check the table's D call, TRBD1. TRBV21-1 is a pseudogene. The CDR3 has 14 residues. The CDR3 DNA follows: TGTGCCAGCAGCTCTTTTAGGGGCGGCAGTGAAGCTTTCTTT. Amino acid sequence: CASSSFRGGSEAFF.

V gene TRBV11-1 combines with J gene TRBJ2-7; TRBD2 matches at 14 bases. The germline V gene has CDR1 SGHAT and CDR2 FQDESV (reference sequence). V trimming: 4 bases; J trimming: 1 base; junction bases outside the gene matches: 12. This CDR3 region has 19 residues. CDR3 residues: CASSSTTGLAGGWSYEQYF. CDR3 nucleotides: TGTGCCAGCAGCTCCACCACCGGACTAGCGGGGGGTTGGTCCTACGAGCAGTACTTC.

Only a few counts were recorded for this clonotype. CDR3 sequence reads: CASSRGGDRLWDTDTQYF. The CDR3 DNA follows: TGTGCCAGCAGCCGCGGAGGGGACCGCCTTTGGGACACAGATACGCAGTATTTT. J is TRBJ2-3 and V is TRBV3-1; possible D gene TRBD2, 6 bases. The CDR3 sequence is 18 residues long. The V end was cut by 4 bases, the J end by 2 bases, with 22 bases between. Germline loops: CDR1 LGHDT, CDR2 YNNKEL (reference sequence).

V and J are TRBV5-6 and TRBJ1-2; 8 positions agree with TRBD1. The V segment lost 3 bases and the J segment 5 bases; nucleotides outside the gene matches: 15. In germline, CDR1 is SGHDT, CDR2 YYEEEE. CDR3 length: 17 amino acids. The CDR3 nucleotides read TGTGCCAGCAGCTCATCTGACAGGGGCCTTCTTCCATATGGCTACACCTTC. Its translation is CASSSSDRGLLPYGYTF.

This clonotype has ten or more counts. The CDR3 nucleotides are TGTGCCAGCAGCCAGAGACAGGGACCGAGTGGCTACACCTTC. Its translation: CASSQRQGPSGYTF. The rearrangement links TRBV7-2 to TRBJ1-2; TRBD1 agrees at 7 bases. The junction had 10 bases not matched to a gene; V was cut back by 5 bases and J by 7 bases. This CDR3 contains 14 residues. Germline CDR1 SGHTA, CDR2 FQGNSA.

Only a few counts were recorded for this clonotype. J is TRBJ2-7 and V is TRBV6-1; D is tentatively TRBD1 or TRBD2 (5 bases each). This CDR3 region has 13 residues. The germline V gene has CDR1 MNHNS and CDR2 SASEGT. The CDR3 is CASGPTRRDLGDV. The CDR3 DNA is TGTGCCAGCGGCCCAACGCGCCGGGACCTTGGGGATGTC.

V gene TRBV12-3 or TRBV12-4 combines with J gene TRBJ1-2; the D is unclear. The CDR3 covers 13 residues. Trimming removed 5 bases from V and 8 bases from J, with 15 bases in between. This CDR3 reads CASSADFYQGYTF. The CDR3, as DNA: TGTGCCAGCAGTGCCGACTTTTATCAAGGCTACACCTTC.